This record covers a single TCR beta chain. Those enrolled in Seattle joined during active infection and were followed longitudinally afterward. The data were taken from a study of blood T cell repertoires in COVID-19. Libraries were prepared by immunoSEQ multiplex PCR; TCRdb keeps only in-frame clonotypes and omits some of them. The top ten hold over 6.5% of the sample, which has 200,000 to 250,000 clones, about 84% seen once. This CDR3 is 16 amino acids long. The germline V gene encodes CDR1 MNHNY and CDR2 SVGAGI (reference sequence). Trimming cost V 5 bases and J 0 bases, with 14 bases left between them.

Sequencing was performed on peripheral blood. The chain joins TRBV6-6 to TRBJ1-3, with unresolved D. This clonotype originated in a woman of 80 years or more with COVID-19, enrolled during active disease. The CDR3: CASSRTGRASGNTIYF. The CDR3 DNA sequence: TGTGCCAGCAGTCGAACGGGAAGAGCCTCTGGAAACACCATATATTTT.